What follows are 3 T cell receptor beta chains derived from one specimen sequenced in a study of T cells after yellow fever vaccination. TCRdb re-derived calls from the 5' RACE reads in MiXCR, one entry per CDR3 protein. Found here are hundreds of thousands of distinct CDR3 sequences, 12% of them singletons; the top ten hold more than 13%. This specimen was PBMCs, taken on the day of the yellow fever booster vaccination. The receptors were gathered from a man aged 30 to 39 who received the YFV17D yellow fever vaccine.

The V gene is TRBV12-5, the J gene TRBJ2-3; 9 nucleotides align to TRBD1. The germline V gene has CDR1 LGHNT and CDR2 FRNRAP. The CDR3 is made up of 15 amino acids. V shed 0 bases, J shed 4 bases, and the junction held 2 bases outside the gene matches. The CDR3 protein is CASGLVRTGADTQYF. The CDR3 bases are TGTGCTAGTGGTTTGGTAAGGACAGGGGCAGATACGCAGTATTTT. Together with reference TRBV12-5 and TRBJ2-3, the CDR3 gives the full variable domain: DARVTQTPRHKVTEMGQEVTMRCQPILGHNTVFWYRQTMMQGLELLAYFRNRAPLDDSGMPKDRFSAEMPDATLATLKIQPSEPRDSAVYFCASGLVRTGADTQYFGPGTRLTVL.

The chain employs TRBV7-2 and TRBJ2-7, with 8 nucleotides matching TRBD2. Germline CDR1 SGHTA, CDR2 FQGNSA. The CDR3 totals 15 residues. J was trimmed by 3 bases and V by 4 bases; bases with no gene match: 8. The CDR3 DNA sequence: TGTGCCAGCAGCTCCGGGGGGGCCGGGAACTACGAGCAGTACTTC. It is translated as CASSSGGAGNYEQYF.

This clonotype was detected only a few times. The chain employs TRBV28 and TRBJ2-3; D unresolved. The CDR3 has 11 residues. The V gene lost 10 bases and the J gene lost 10 bases, with 15 bases spanning the gap. Germline CDR1 and CDR2: MDHEN and SYDVKM. This CDR3 reads CATQVDSAQYF. CDR3 sequence (DNA): TGTGCCACCCAGGTGGATTCAGCGCAGTATTTT.